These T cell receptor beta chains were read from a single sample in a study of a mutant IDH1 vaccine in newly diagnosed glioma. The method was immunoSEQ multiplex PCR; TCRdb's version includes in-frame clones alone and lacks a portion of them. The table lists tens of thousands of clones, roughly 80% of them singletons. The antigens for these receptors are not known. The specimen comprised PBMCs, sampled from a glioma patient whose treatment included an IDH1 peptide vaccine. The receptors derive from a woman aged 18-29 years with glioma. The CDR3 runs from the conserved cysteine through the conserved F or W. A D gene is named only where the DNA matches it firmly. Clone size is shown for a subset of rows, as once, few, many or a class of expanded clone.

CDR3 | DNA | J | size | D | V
CASSSRRTSGGASYNEQFF | TGTGCCAGCAGCTCCCGACGAACTAGCGGGGGGGCTTCCTACAATGAGCAGTTCTTC | TRBJ2-1 | . | TRBD2 | TRBV7-9
CASRTGTGSYNEQFF | TGTGCCAGCAGGACGGGAACCGGCTCCTACAATGAGCAGTTCTTC | TRBJ2-1 | once | . | TRBV5-4
CASRGPWTSGTIPDTQYF | TGTGCCAGCAGGGGACCCTGGACTAGCGGGACCATACCAGATACGCAGTATTTT | TRBJ2-3 | . | TRBD2 | TRBV25-1
CASSPVGTSGGWQTQYF | TGTGCCAGCAGCCCGGTTGGGACTAGCGGAGGGTGGCAGACCCAGTACTTC | TRBJ2-5 | . | TRBD2 | TRBV4-2
CASKRGAGLLYEQYF | TGTGCCAGCAAAAGGGGAGCGGGACTCCTCTACGAGCAGTACTTC | TRBJ2-7 | . | TRBD2 | TRBV28
CASSYGGGGTEAFF | TGTGCCAGCAGTTACGGGGGTGGGGGCACTGAAGCTTTCTTT | TRBJ1-1 | . | . | TRBV6-5
CASSTRDGLNTEAFF | TGTGCCAGCAGCACTAGGGACGGATTGAACACTGAAGCTTTCTTT | TRBJ1-1 | . | . | TRBV7-9
CASSFGESSYEQYF | TGTGCCAGCAGCTTCGGGGAGAGCTCCTACGAGCAGTACTTC | TRBJ2-7 | once | . | TRBV7-9
CASSVEGYYGYTF | TGTGCCAGCAGCGTTGAAGGCTACTATGGCTACACCTTC | TRBJ1-2 | . | . | TRBV9
CASSEAGNTVNTEAFF | TGTGCCAGCAGTGAAGCGGGTAATACGGTGAACACTGAAGCTTTCTTT | TRBJ1-1 | few | . | TRBV2
CASSPETSYEQYF | TGCGCCAGCAGCCCGGAGACTAGCTACGAGCAGTACTTC | TRBJ2-7 | . | . | TRBV4-3
CASSQEDGGARTEAFF | TGTGCCAGCAGCCAAGAGGACGGGGGAGCACGCACTGAAGCTTTCTTT | TRBJ1-1 | . | . | TRBV14
CASSFEGSSDEQYF | TGTGCCAGCAGCTTTGAAGGTAGCTCAGACGAGCAGTACTTC | TRBJ2-7 | . | . | TRBV7-9
CASSTGLAQETQYF | TGTGCCAGTAGTACGGGACTTGCACAAGAGACCCAGTACTTC | TRBJ2-5 | . | . | TRBV19
CASSLFLGEQYF | TGTGCCAGCAGCTTATTCTTGGGAGAGCAGTACTTC | TRBJ2-7 | . | . | TRBV13
CASSPPSLGQRSYGYTF | TGTGCCAGCTCACCACCCTCCCTGGGGCAAAGGAGCTATGGCTACACCTTC | TRBJ1-2 | . | . | TRBV18
CASRRDSSTDTQYF | TGCGCCAGCAGAAGGGACAGCAGCACAGATACGCAGTATTTT | TRBJ2-3 | . | TRBD1 | TRBV5-1
CASSDLAGGADTQYF | TGTGCCAGCAGTGATCTAGCGGGGGGTGCAGATACGCAGTATTTT | TRBJ2-3 | . | TRBD2 | TRBV6-4
CATSTSRLLQETQYF | TGTGCCACCAGCACCTCACGGTTACTCCAAGAGACCCAGTACTTC | TRBJ2-5 | few | . | TRBV15
CASRATSGTYEQYF | TGTGCCAGCAGGGCGACTAGCGGGACTTACGAGCAGTACTTC | TRBJ2-7 | . | TRBD2 | TRBV27
CASSLAGDRGSHTEAFF | TGCGCCAGCAGCTTGGCCGGTGACAGGGGTTCGCACACTGAAGCTTTCTTT | TRBJ1-1 | . | TRBD1 | TRBV5-1
CASSSGTEVNSPLHF | TGTGCCAGTAGTTCCGGGACAGAAGTTAATTCACCCCTCCACTTT | TRBJ1-6 | . | TRBD1 | TRBV19
CASRSAGPYEQYF | TGTGCCAGCAGGTCCGCAGGGCCCTACGAGCAGTACTTC | TRBJ2-7 | . | . | TRBV6-1
CASSTQGAPSEQFF | TGTGCCAGTAGTACCCAGGGGGCCCCCTCTGAGCAGTTCTTC | TRBJ2-1 | . | TRBD1 | TRBV19
CASSARGVGTYEQYF | TGTGCCAGCAGCGCCAGGGGGGTGGGGACCTACGAGCAGTACTTC | TRBJ2-7 | . | . | TRBV28
CASSTLGGATNEKLFF | TGTGCCAGCAGCACCCTGGGGGGGGCAACTAATGAAAAACTGTTTTTT | TRBJ1-4 | . | . | TRBV5-6
CASSLGVAGGQETQYF | TGTGCCAGCAGCTTAGGGGTAGCGGGGGGACAAGAGACCCAGTACTTC | TRBJ2-5 | once | TRBD2 | TRBV7-6
CASSPWTGGTQYF | TGTGCCAGCAGCCCCTGGACTGGGGGGACCCAGTACTTC | TRBJ2-5 | . | . | TRBV5-4
CASTGLAYNEQFF | TGTGCCAGCACGGGACTAGCGTACAATGAGCAGTTCTTC | TRBJ2-1 | . | TRBD2 | TRBV2
CASSFQRGREETQYF | TGTGCCAGCAGCTTTCAGCGGGGGCGGGAAGAGACCCAGTACTTC | TRBJ2-5 | once | TRBD2 | TRBV5-6
CASSQDRAGGNTEAFF | TGCGCCAGCAGCCAAGATCGGGCTGGGGGGAACACTGAAGCTTTCTTT | TRBJ1-1 | . | . | TRBV4-1
CASSALAGGANTGELFF | TGTGCCAGCAGCGCACTAGCGGGAGGAGCTAACACCGGGGAGCTGTTTTTT | TRBJ2-2 | . | TRBD2 | TRBV9
CASSLLREANEKLFF | TGTGCCAGCAGCCTACTCAGGGAGGCTAATGAAAAACTGTTTTTT | TRBJ1-4 | . | . | TRBV5-5
CASSEAPRVEQYF | TGTGCCAGCAGTGAAGCGCCGAGGGTGGAGCAGTACTTC | TRBJ2-7 | . | . | TRBV6-1
CAISDKVEAFF | TGTGCCATCAGTGACAAGGTTGAAGCTTTCTTT | TRBJ1-1 | . | . | TRBV10-3
CAWTPGPHSGYTF | TGTGCCTGGACCCCGGGTCCCCATAGTGGCTACACCTTC | TRBJ1-2 | . | . | TRBV30
CASSYMDEQYF | TGTGCCAGCAGCTATATGGACGAGCAGTACTTC | TRBJ2-7 | . | . | TRBV5-4
CASSFRTGEGTEAFF | TGCGCCAGCAGCTTCCGAACAGGGGAGGGAACTGAAGCTTTCTTT | TRBJ1-1 | few | TRBD1 | TRBV5-1
CASSDLMGREIDEQFF | TGTGCCAGCAGTGACCTCATGGGGCGGGAGATCGATGAGCAGTTCTTC | TRBJ2-1 | . | TRBD2 | TRBV6-4
CASSPDRSSGNTIYF | TGTGCCAGCAGCCCGGACAGGAGCTCTGGAAACACCATATATTTT | TRBJ1-3 | . | TRBD1 | TRBV6-5
CASSPIDRGNTEAFF | TGTGCCAGCTCACCAATTGACAGGGGAAACACTGAAGCTTTCTTT | TRBJ1-1 | . | TRBD1 | TRBV18
CASSFSGGPDEQFF | TGTGCCAGCAGTTTCTCCGGGGGTCCGGATGAGCAGTTCTTC | TRBJ2-1 | . | . | TRBV27
CATIAGGVNYGYTF | TGTGCCACCATCGCAGGGGGGGTTAACTATGGCTACACCTTC | TRBJ1-2 | . | TRBD1 | TRBV30
CASSFGAGTDTQYF | TGTGCCAGCAGTTTCGGGGCGGGGACAGATACGCAGTATTTT | TRBJ2-3 | . | . | TRBV6-5
CASRAGTKMSFF | TGTGCCAGCAGAGCCGGGACAAAGATGTCTTTCTTT | TRBJ1-1 | . | . | TRBV2
CATGLAGLNEQFF | TGTGCCACCGGACTAGCGGGACTCAATGAGCAGTTCTTC | TRBJ2-1 | . | TRBD2 | TRBV15
CASSYRDYQETQYF | TGTGCCAGCAGCTACCGGGACTACCAAGAGACCCAGTACTTC | TRBJ2-5 | medium-sized | . | TRBV9
CTSSQAGRNTGELFF | TGCACCAGCAGCCAAGCGGGGAGGAACACCGGGGAGCTGTTTTTT | TRBJ2-2 | few | . | TRBV1
CASSSRHGYQETQYF | TGTGCCAGCAGCTCCAGGCACGGGTACCAAGAGACCCAGTACTTC | TRBJ2-5 | . | . | TRBV7-2
CAMRLDPQGNEQFF | TGTGCCATGCGGCTGGACCCCCAGGGCAATGAGCAGTTCTTC | TRBJ2-1 | . | . | TRBV10-3
CSLKEGGLAGSETQYF | TGCAGCCTAAAAGAAGGGGGACTAGCGGGATCAGAGACCCAGTACTTC | TRBJ2-5 | . | TRBD2 | TRBV29-1
CASSTNPLLSTHEADTQYF | TGTGCCAGCAGCACCAACCCCCTGCTCTCTACCCATGAGGCAGATACGCAGTATTTT | TRBJ2-3 | . | . | TRBV9
CASSLAGSHDGLFF | TGCGCCAGCAGCTTGGCGGGATCCCATGATGGACTGTTTTTT | TRBJ1-4 | . | . | TRBV5-1
CAWNGTPGKKLFF | TGTGCCTGGAATGGAACCCCTGGGAAAAAACTGTTTTTT | TRBJ1-4 | . | . | TRBV30